The clone carrying this T cell receptor beta chain was seen a single time. Its antigen is currently unknown. The PCR had 60 Vbeta and 13 Jbeta primers. Clones were read by immunoSEQ multiplex PCR, and TCRdb kept only the in-frame ones, dropping some. The repertoire consists of about 93,000 clones, with less than 80% occurring once and the leading ten covering under 4%. The record originates from a study of cytomegalovirus exposure and HLA in healthy donors. Study-level findings and limits: A cluster of highly shared sequence variants was likely a sequencing artifact. A later analysis linked a missense variant in DCLRE1C to the trimming of TCR beta V and J genes. A later analysis showed HLA-associated TCR beta chains outstripping equally common others in clonal expansion.

This CDR3 has 12 amino acids. Germline V lookup: CDR1 MNHEY, CDR2 SMNVEV (reference sequence). Trimming cost V 7 bases and J 8 bases, with 13 bases left between them. Each donor's status was that of a healthy bone marrow donor. This rearrangement joins TRBV27 to TRBJ2-3; D is possibly TRBD1 (5 bases). The clonotype comes from a woman aged 35 to 49 in good health and CMV-seronegative. Material: PBMCs. CDR3 amino acids: CASTNPGRTQYF. The CDR3 nucleotides read TGTGCCAGCACCAATCCAGGGCGTACGCAGTATTTT.